A selection of T cell receptor beta chains follows, all from one sample in a study of T-cell reconstitution after alpha-beta-depleted transplantation in children. A single record per CDR3 protein comes from TCRdb applying MiXCR to the PCR reads. The sample has over 200,000 distinct CDR3 sequences; roughly 9% are singletons. This sample comprised PBMCs from the stem cell graft donor, obtained from the stem cell graft. These receptors were obtained from a human donor who donated a stem cell graft to a child with acute lymphoblastic leukemia. Both conserved end residues are part of each CDR3. A D gene is named only where the DNA matches it firmly. The listing skips clone size in some rows; elsewhere it reads once, few, many or a size class.

TRBV9	-	-	TRBJ2-2	15	TGTGCCAGCAGCGTAGAAGGAATCATCACCGGGGAGCTGTTTTTT	CASSVEGIITGELFF
TRBV5-1	few	-	TRBJ2-3	15	TGCGCCAGCACTCTGAGGGGGGCGCGAAGAGATACGCAGTATTTT	CASTLRGARRDTQYF
TRBV7-9	once	-	TRBJ2-1	17	TGTGCCAGCAGCTTCCTACTCTCGTTGGGACCAAACAATGAGCAGTTCTTC	CASSFLLSLGPNNEQFF
TRBV29-1	-	-	TRBJ2-1	15	TGCAGCGTTGAGGAGGGCAGGTCACGCCGCAATGAGCAGTTCTTC	CSVEEGRSRRNEQFF
TRBV28	many	-	TRBJ2-7	16	TGTGCCAGCAGTTCGACCGGGACACCGCGGAGCTACGAGCAGTACTTC	CASSSTGTPRSYEQYF
TRBV20-1	-	-	TRBJ2-3	14	TGCAGTGCCAGACCTACCACTGGTGCAGATACGCAGTATTTT	CSARPTTGADTQYF
TRBV24-1	many	TRBD2	TRBJ2-1	14	TGTGCCACCAGGATGGGGGGAGGGAAGGGTGAGCAGTTCTTC	CATRMGGGKGEQFF
TRBV15	many	TRBD2	TRBJ2-2	16	TGTGCCACCAGCAGACCGGGGGGGCTGAACACCGGGGAGCTGTTTTTT	CATSRPGGLNTGELFF
TRBV4-3	-	TRBD1	TRBJ2-2	18	TGCGCCAGCAGCCAAGATCACCAACAGGGGGCTAGATCCGGGGAGCTGTTTTTT	CASSQDHQQGARSGELFF
TRBV9	-	-	TRBJ1-1	13	TGTGCCAGCAGCCCGGGGGGGGGTCGCGAAGCTTTCTTT	CASSPGGGREAFF
TRBV7-2	few	TRBD1	TRBJ1-2	14	TGTGCCAGCAGCCCCTCGACAGGGGTCTATGGCTACACCTTC	CASSPSTGVYGYTF
TRBV29-1	-	TRBD2	TRBJ2-1	14	TGCAGCGTCCTCCTAGCGGGGGGCTTGGGGGAGCAGTTCTTC	CSVLLAGGLGEQFF
TRBV20-1	few	-	TRBJ2-7	12	TGCAGTGCTTACCGGGACAACTACGAGCAGTACTTC	CSAYRDNYEQYF
TRBV6-1	few	TRBD1	TRBJ1-6	17	TGTGCCAGCAGTGAACGGGACAGGACCGACTATAATTCACCCCTCCACTTT	CASSERDRTDYNSPLHF
TRBV12-3/TRBV12-4	few	-	TRBJ2-1	14	TGTGCCAGCAGATGGGGCTCGGGGGTCAATGAGCAGTTCTTC	CASRWGSGVNEQFF
TRBV12-3/TRBV12-4	many	-	TRBJ1-5	15	TGTGCCAGCAGTTTGGGGGGAATAATCAATCAGCCCCAGCATTTT	CASSLGGIINQPQHF
TRBV4-3	-	-	TRBJ2-2	14	TGCGCCAGCAGCCAAGTTACGAAGCCCGGGGAGCTGTTTTTT	CASSQVTKPGELFF
TRBV5-5	-	-	TRBJ1-2	12	TGTGCCAGCAGCTTAGGAGGGGATGGCTACACCTTC	CASSLGGDGYTF
TRBV20-1	-	-	TRBJ2-3	15	TGCAGTGCTAGCCGAAACGGTGCTAGCACAGATACGCAGTATTTT	CSASRNGASTDTQYF
TRBV13	few	TRBD1	TRBJ1-1	11	TGTGCCAGCAGCGAAGACAGGGGAGCTTTCTTT	CASSEDRGAFF
TRBV11-2	once	-	TRBJ2-7	18	TGTGCCAGCAGCTTATCAGCAGCGACCAGACTAAGCTCCTACGAGCAGTACTTC	CASSLSAATRLSSYEQYF
TRBV7-9	-	TRBD1	TRBJ2-7	15	TGTGCCAGCAGCTCCCGGGACGAAACAGGGGCCGAGCAGTACTTC	CASSSRDETGAEQYF
TRBV11-2	few	TRBD2	TRBJ2-1	17	TGTGCCAGCAGCTTAGATTTCACTAGCGGGGGGGCCAATGAGCAGTTCTTC	CASSLDFTSGGANEQFF
TRBV6-1	-	-	TRBJ1-2	14	TGTGCCAGCAGCAATACCCGGGGGATGCGAGGCTACACCTTC	CASSNTRGMRGYTF
TRBV7-2	many	-	TRBJ1-5	16	TGTGCCAGCAGCCCCATCGGAGGGGTTGTTGGTCAGCCCCAGCATTTT	CASSPIGGVVGQPQHF
TRBV10-2	-	-	TRBJ2-5	13	TGCGCCAGCAGGGCAGGGGGGCGAGAGACCCAGTACTTC	CASRAGGRETQYF
TRBV4-3	-	-	TRBJ2-5	13	TGCGCCAGCAGCCAAGCGTACCAAGAGACCCAGTACTTC	CASSQAYQETQYF
TRBV6-2/TRBV6-3	-	TRBD1	TRBJ1-1	14	TGTGCCAGCATCGGGACAGGGAGGGTCACTGAAGCTTTCTTT	CASIGTGRVTEAFF
TRBV12-3/TRBV12-4	few	-	TRBJ2-7	12	TGTGCCAGCAGTTTGGGGGACTTGGAGCAGTACTTC	CASSLGDLEQYF
TRBV18	many	TRBD2	TRBJ2-1	15	TGTGCCAGCTCACCGCCTGGAGCGGGGGTGAATGAGCAGTTCTTC	CASSPPGAGVNEQFF
TRBV19	many	-	TRBJ1-5	14	TGTGCCAGTAGTATAGAGGACGTCAATCAGCCCCAGCATTTT	CASSIEDVNQPQHF
TRBV12-3/TRBV12-4	many	TRBD2	TRBJ2-5	15	TGTGCCAGCAGGGGACTAGCGGGGGGCCAAGAGACCCAGTACTTC	CASRGLAGGQETQYF
TRBV3-1	-	TRBD1	TRBJ2-7	16	TGTGCCACCTCCCCACCGGGACAGGGGGCCATAGTGGAGCAGTACTTC	CATSPPGQGAIVEQYF
TRBV4-3	few	-	TRBJ1-4	13	TGCGCCAGCAGCCAAGAATTCAATGAAAAACTGTTTTTT	CASSQEFNEKLFF
TRBV7-8	many	-	TRBJ2-7	18	TGTGCCAGCAGCCTGGGCCTCTTCTCTTCTAATCGCCCCTACGAGCAGTACTTC	CASSLGLFSSNRPYEQYF
TRBV29-1	many	-	TRBJ1-1	13	TGCAGCGTTGATAAGGACGGAGAGGCTGAAGCTTTCTTT	CSVDKDGEAEAFF
TRBV9	few	-	TRBJ2-1	11	TGTGCCAGCGGACGAAACAATGAGCAGTTCTTC	CASGRNNEQFF
TRBV24-1	many	-	TRBJ2-7	12	TGTGCCACCAGTGAGGGCTCCTACGAGCAGTACTTC	CATSEGSYEQYF
TRBV9	many	-	TRBJ2-1	15	TGTGCCAGCAGCGTACCGGCGGGCCCCGTCAATGAGCAGTTCTTC	CASSVPAGPVNEQFF
TRBV7-2	many	-	TRBJ2-6	16	TGTGCCAGCTTTGGACCCCGCTCTGTAAGGGCCAACGTCCTGACTTTC	CASFGPRSVRANVLTF
TRBV3-1	many	-	TRBJ2-6	16	TGTGCCAGCAGCCAAGAGGCAGGGTCCGGGGCCAACGTCCTGACTTTC	CASSQEAGSGANVLTF
TRBV7-8	many	-	TRBJ2-1	15	TGTGCCAGCAGCTTAGTGCTAGTCGGGGTCAATGAGCAGTTCTTC	CASSLVLVGVNEQFF
TRBV30	few	-	TRBJ1-3	13	TGTGCCTGGAGTGTACTGAATGGAAACACCATATATTTT	CAWSVLNGNTIYF
TRBV5-1	few	-	TRBJ1-6	16	TGCGCCAGCAGATCTAACCTCCGGACAGCCAATTCACCCCTCCACTTT	CASRSNLRTANSPLHF
TRBV2	few	TRBD1	TRBJ2-7	15	TGTGCCAGCAGTGGCGGGACAGGGAGGGGGCTCGAGCAGTACTTC	CASSGGTGRGLEQYF
TRBV5-1	-	TRBD1	TRBJ1-6	15	TGCGCCAGCAGCTTTGACAGGGACGAAAATTCACCCCTCCACTTT	CASSFDRDENSPLHF
TRBV19	many	TRBD1	TRBJ2-7	16	TGTGCCAGTAGTATTAACCCCGGGACAGCCTTTGGAGAGCAGTACTTC	CASSINPGTAFGEQYF
TRBV27	-	-	TRBJ1-1	12	TGTGCCAGCAGTCCGGTGGGGGCGCGGGCTTTCTTT	CASSPVGARAFF
TRBV7-9	few	-	TRBJ1-5	17	TGTGCCAGCAGCGCGGGACGGGGGGCGTTGAGCAATCAGCCCCAGCATTTT	CASSAGRGALSNQPQHF
TRBV7-8	few	-	TRBJ2-7	12	TGTGCCAGCAGCGTATCTCGGGTGGAGCAGTACTTC	CASSVSRVEQYF
TRBV20-1	-	-	TRBJ1-2	15	TGCAGTGCTAGCCCGACGGATATTATTAACTATGGCTACACCTTC	CSASPTDIINYGYTF
TRBV6-2/TRBV6-3	-	TRBD2	TRBJ2-3	15	TGTGCCAGCGCTTCTAGCGGAGCCGACACAGATACGCAGTATTTT	CASASSGADTDTQYF
TRBV5-1	-	TRBD1	TRBJ1-2	17	TGCGCCAGCAGCTCAGTACCGGACAGGGGGTCCCTTGATGGCTACACCTTC	CASSSVPDRGSLDGYTF
TRBV15	few	-	TRBJ1-5	15	TGTGCCACCAGCAAAGGGCTGGAGAGCAATCAGCCCCAGCATTTT	CATSKGLESNQPQHF